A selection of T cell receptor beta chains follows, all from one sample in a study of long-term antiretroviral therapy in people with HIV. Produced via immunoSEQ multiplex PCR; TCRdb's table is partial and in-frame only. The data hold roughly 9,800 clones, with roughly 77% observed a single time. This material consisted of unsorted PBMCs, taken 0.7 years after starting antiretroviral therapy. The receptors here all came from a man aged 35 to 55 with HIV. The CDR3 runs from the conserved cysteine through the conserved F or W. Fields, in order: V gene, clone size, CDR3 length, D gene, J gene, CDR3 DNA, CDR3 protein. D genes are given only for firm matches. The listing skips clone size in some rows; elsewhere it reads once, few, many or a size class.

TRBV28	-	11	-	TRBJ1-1	TGTGCCAGCAGTTTACTTCTAGAAGCTTTCTTT	CASSLLLEAFF
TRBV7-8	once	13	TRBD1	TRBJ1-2	TGTGCCAGCAGGCTACAGGGGGACTATGGCTACACCTTC	CASRLQGDYGYTF
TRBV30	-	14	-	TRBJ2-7	TGTGCCTGGAGTGGACAGAAAATCTCCTACGAGCAGTACTTC	CAWSGQKISYEQYF
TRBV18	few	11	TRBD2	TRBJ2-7	TGTGCCAGCTCCCTGGGAGGGGAGCAGTACTTC	CASSLGGEQYF
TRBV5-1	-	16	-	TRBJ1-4	TGCGCCAGCAGCTTGGCCTGGGACACTAGTTATGAAAAACTGTTTTTT	CASSLAWDTSYEKLFF
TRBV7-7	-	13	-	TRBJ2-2	TGTGCTAGCAGCTCGGGGACCACCGGGGAGCTGTTTTTT	CASSSGTTGELFF
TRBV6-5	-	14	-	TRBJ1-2	TGTGCCAGCCTAAACCCACGAGAAGGTGGTGGCTACACCTTC	CASLNPREGGGYTF
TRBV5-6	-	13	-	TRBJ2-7	TGTGCCAGCAGCTTGGACCAGCGGCCCGAGCAGTACTTC	CASSLDQRPEQYF
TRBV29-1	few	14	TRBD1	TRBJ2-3	TGCAGCGTTCGAGGGGGCAGTCAGGCAGATACGCAGTATTTT	CSVRGGSQADTQYF
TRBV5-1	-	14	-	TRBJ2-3	TGCGCCAGCACCTCCGGAGGGGGCACAGATACGCAGTATTTT	CASTSGGGTDTQYF
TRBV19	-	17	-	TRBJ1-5	TGTGCCAGTAGGTCGCAGGGCACCGCATGGGGCAATCAGCCCCAGCATTTT	CASRSQGTAWGNQPQHF
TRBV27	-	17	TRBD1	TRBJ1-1	TGTGCCAGCAGTCCCGGACAGGACTTAATTATGAACACTGAAGCTTTCTTT	CASSPGQDLIMNTEAFF
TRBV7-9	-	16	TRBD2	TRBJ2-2	TGTGCCAGCAGCTTTGGACTAGCGGGATACACCGGGGAGCTGTTTTTT	CASSFGLAGYTGELFF
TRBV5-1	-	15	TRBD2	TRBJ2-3	TGCGCCAGCAGCTTTACTAGCGGGAACACAGATACGCAGTATTTT	CASSFTSGNTDTQYF
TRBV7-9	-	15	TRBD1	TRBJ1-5	TGTGCCAGCAGCCCCCAGGGGGGAAGCAATCAGCCCCAGCATTTT	CASSPQGGSNQPQHF
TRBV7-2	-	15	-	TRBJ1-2	TGTGCCAGCAGCTTAGGGGCAGGGGCTAACTATGGCTACACCTTC	CASSLGAGANYGYTF
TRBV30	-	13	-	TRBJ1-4	TGTGCCTGGGGGATTGCAACTAATGAAAAACTGTTTTTT	CAWGIATNEKLFF
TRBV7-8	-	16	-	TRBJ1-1	TGTGCCAGCAGCCTCCGGCGGGGTGGGCTGAACACTGAAGCTTTCTTT	CASSLRRGGLNTEAFF
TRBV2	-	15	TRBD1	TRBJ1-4	TGTGCCAGCAGTCAGGGACAGAGTTCTAATGAAAAACTGTTTTTT	CASSQGQSSNEKLFF
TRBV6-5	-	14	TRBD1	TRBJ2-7	TGTGCCAGCAGTCGGACAGGGGGGCCATACGAGCAGTACTTC	CASSRTGGPYEQYF